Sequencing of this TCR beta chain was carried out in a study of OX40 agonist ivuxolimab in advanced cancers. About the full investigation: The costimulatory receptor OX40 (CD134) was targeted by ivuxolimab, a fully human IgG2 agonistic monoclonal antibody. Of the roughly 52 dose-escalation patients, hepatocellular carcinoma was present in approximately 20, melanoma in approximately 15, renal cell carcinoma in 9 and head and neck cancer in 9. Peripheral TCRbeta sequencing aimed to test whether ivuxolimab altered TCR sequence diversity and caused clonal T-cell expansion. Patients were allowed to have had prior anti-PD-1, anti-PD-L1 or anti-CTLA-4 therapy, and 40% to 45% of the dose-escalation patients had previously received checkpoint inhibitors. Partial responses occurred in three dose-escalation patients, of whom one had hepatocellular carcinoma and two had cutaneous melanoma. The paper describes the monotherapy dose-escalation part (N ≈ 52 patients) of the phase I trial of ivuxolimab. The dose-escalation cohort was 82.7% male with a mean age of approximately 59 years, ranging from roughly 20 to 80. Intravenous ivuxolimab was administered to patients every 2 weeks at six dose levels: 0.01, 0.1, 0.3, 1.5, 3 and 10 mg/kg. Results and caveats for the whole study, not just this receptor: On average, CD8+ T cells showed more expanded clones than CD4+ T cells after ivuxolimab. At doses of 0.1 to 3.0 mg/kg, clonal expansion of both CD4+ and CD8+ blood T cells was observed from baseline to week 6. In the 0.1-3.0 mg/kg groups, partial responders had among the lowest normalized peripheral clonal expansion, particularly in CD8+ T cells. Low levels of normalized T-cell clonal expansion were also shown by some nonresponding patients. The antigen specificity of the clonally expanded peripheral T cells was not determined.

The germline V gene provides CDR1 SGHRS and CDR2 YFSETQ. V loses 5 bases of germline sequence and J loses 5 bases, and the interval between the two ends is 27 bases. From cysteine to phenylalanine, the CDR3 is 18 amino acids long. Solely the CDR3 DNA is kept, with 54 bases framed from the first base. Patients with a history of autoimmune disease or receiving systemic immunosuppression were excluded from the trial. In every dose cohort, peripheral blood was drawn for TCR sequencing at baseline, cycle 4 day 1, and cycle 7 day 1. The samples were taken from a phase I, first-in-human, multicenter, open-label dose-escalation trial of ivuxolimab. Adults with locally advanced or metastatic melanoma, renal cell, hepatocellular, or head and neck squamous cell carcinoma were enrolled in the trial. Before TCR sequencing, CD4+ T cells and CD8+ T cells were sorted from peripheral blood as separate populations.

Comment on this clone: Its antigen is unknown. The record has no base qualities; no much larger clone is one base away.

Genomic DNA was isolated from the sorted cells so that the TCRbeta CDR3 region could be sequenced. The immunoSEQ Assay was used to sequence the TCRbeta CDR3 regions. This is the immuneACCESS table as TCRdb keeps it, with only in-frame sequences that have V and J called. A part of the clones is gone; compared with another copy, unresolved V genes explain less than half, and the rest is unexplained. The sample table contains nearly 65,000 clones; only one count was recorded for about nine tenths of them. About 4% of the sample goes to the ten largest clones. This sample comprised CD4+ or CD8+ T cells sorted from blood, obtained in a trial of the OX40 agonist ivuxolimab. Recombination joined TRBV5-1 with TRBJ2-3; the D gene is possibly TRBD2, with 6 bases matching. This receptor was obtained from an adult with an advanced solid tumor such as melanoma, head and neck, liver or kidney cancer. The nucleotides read TGCGCCAGCAGACCCGTACCCGGATCTAGCGATTTCGGAGATACGCAGTATTTT. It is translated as CASRPVPGSSDFGDTQYF. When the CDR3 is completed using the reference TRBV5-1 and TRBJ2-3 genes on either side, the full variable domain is KAGVTQTPRYLIKTRGQQVTLSCSPISGHRSVSWYQQTPGQGLQFLFEYFSETQRNKGNFPGRFSGRQFSNSRSEMNVSTLELGDSALYLCASRPVPGSSDFGDTQYFGPGTRLTVL.